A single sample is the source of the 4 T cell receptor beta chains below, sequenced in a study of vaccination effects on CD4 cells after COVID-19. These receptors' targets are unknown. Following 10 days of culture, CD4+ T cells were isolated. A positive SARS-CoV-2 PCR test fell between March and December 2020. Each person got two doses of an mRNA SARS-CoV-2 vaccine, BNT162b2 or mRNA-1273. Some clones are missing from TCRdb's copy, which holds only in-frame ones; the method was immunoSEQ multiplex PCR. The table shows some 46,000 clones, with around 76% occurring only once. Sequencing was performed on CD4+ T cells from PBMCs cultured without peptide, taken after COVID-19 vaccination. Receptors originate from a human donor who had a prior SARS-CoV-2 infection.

The CDR3 nucleotides read TGTGCCATCAGTGAGTTTGGACGGATAGATACGCAGTATTTT. Its protein product is CAISEFGRIDTQYF. The chain recombines TRBV10-3 with TRBJ2-3; no clear D. V lost 1 base, J lost 5 bases, and 10 bases lay in between. The germline CDR1 and CDR2 sequences are ENHRY and SYGVKD. The CDR3 is made up of 14 amino acids.

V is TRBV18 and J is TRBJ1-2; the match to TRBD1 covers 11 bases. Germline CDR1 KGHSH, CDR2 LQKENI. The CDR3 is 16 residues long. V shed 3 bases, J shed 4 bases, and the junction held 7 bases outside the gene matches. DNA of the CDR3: TGTGCCAGCTCACCCATCGGACAGGGGGCGAGCTATGGCTACACCTTC. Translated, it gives CASSPIGQGASYGYTF.

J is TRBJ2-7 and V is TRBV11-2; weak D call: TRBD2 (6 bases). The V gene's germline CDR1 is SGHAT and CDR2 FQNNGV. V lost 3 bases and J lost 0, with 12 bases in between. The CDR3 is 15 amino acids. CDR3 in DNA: TGTGCCAGCAGCTTGGGGCTAGCGCGCTCCTACGAGCAGTACTTC. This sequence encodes CASSLGLARSYEQYF.

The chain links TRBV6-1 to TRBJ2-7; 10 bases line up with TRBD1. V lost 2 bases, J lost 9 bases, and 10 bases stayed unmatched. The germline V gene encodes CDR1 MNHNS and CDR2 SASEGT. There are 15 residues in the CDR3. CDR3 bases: TGTGCCAGCAGTGAATTAAGGACAGGGGGGGGGCCGCAGTACTTC. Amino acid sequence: CASSELRTGGGPQYF.